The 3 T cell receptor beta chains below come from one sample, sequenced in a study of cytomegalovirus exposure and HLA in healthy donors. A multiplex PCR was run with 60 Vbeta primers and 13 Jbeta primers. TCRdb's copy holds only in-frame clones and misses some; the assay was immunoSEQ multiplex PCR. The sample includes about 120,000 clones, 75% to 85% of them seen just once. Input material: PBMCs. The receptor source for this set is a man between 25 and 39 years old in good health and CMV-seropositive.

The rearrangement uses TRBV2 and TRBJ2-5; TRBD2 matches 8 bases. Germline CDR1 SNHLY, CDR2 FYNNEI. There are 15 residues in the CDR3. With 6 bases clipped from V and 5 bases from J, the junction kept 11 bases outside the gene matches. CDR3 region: CASSAEGLGHETQYF. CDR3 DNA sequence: TGTGCCAGCAGCGCCGAGGGACTAGGCCACGAGACCCAGTACTTC.

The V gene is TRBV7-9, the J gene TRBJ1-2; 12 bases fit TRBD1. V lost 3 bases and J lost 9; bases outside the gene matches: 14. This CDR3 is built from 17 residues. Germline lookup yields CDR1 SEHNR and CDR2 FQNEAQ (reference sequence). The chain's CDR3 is CASSFRDRGPGLDSYTF. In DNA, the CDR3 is TGTGCCAGCAGCTTCCGGGACAGGGGGCCAGGACTTGATAGCTACACCTTC.

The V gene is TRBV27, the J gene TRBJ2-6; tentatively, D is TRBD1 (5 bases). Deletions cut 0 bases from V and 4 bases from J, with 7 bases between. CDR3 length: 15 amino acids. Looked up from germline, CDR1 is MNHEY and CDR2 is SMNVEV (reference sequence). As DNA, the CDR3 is TGTGCCAGCAGTTTATCCAGGGCCGGGGCCAACGTCCTGACTTTC. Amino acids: CASSLSRAGANVLTF.